This T cell receptor (beta chain) appears in the sequencing data of a study of T cell responses to AZD1222 COVID-19 vaccine. Regarding the study as a whole: Elevations in Spike-specific TCR breadth and depth followed administration of two AZD1222 doses. Sampling captured repertoires only after the peak T cell response. Along spike, vaccine-associated CD4 TCRs were found throughout, with dominance at 160-218 and 743-854. Donors skewed white British and female; clonal diversity was possibly underestimated.

The CDR3 runs 14 residues. CDR1 and CDR2 (germline): MNHEY, SVGAGI. V lost 5 bases and J lost 5, with 15 bases in between. Method: immunoSEQ multiplex PCR; TCRdb's copy keeps in-frame clones and lacks some. The table lists 120,000 or so clones, around 90% of them singletons. Concerning this clone: Its specificity is not known.

The receptor was isolated from an adult in good health. Sequenced material: peripheral blood, taken on day 0 of AZD1222 vaccination. The V and J genes are TRBV6-5 and TRBJ2-5; the D gene is possibly TRBD1 (6 bases). Here the CDR3 DNA reads TGTGCCAGCAGTAAGACAGGCCCCGCGGAGACCCAGTACTTC. Its translation: CASSKTGPAETQYF.